Following are 2 T cell receptor beta chains from one sample sequenced in a study of blood T cells in healthy people across ages. Through a sample-barcoded 5' primer and a J-beta primer mix, a second PCR was run for roughly 6 to 11 cycles. TCRdb independently ran MiXCR on the 5' RACE reads; one entry per CDR3 protein. This table holds 1 million to 1.2 million distinct CDR3 sequences, around two fifths found once. Sequencing was done on a sample of blood. The receptors shown here come from a man aged 18 to 30 in good health.

The chain has TRBV27 and TRBJ2-5; perhaps TRBD2 as D (5 bases). Trimming took 4 bases from V and 11 from J, leaving 11 bases between them. The germline CDR1 and CDR2 sequences are MNHEY and SMNVEV (reference sequence). CDR3 length equals 11 residues. The CDR3 coding sequence is TGTGCCAGCAGTTCGGACTTGGAACAGTACTTC. It codes for CASSSDLEQYF.

The chain carries TRBV2 and TRBJ2-1; TRBD2 matches at 9 bases. The CDR3 extends over 15 amino acids. In germline, CDR1 is SNHLY, CDR2 FYNNEI. With 2 bases clipped from V and 4 bases from J, the junction kept 3 bases outside the gene matches. CDR3 nucleotide sequence: TGTGCCAGCAGTGAAATGGGACTAGCATACAATGAGCAGTTCTTC. As protein: CASSEMGLAYNEQFF.